These 21 T cell receptor beta chains were sequenced from one sample in a study of cytomegalovirus exposure and HLA in healthy donors. PCR was performed using 60 Vbeta and 13 Jbeta primers. Produced via immunoSEQ multiplex PCR; TCRdb's table is partial and in-frame only. The sample has about 160,000 clones, roughly 82% seen once. The sample taken for sequencing was PBMCs. The receptors come from a woman in her 30s in good health and CMV-seronegative.

This clone was counted once. V is TRBV7-6 and J is TRBJ1-1, with 7 bases that match TRBD1. CDR1 and CDR2 from the germline V gene are SGHVS and FNYEAQ. This CDR3 region has 15 residues. V was pared by 5 bases and J by 4 bases, with 10 bases of the junction left unmatched. The chain's CDR3 is CASSQPTGVGTEAFF. CDR3 coding DNA: TGTGCCAGCAGCCAACCAACAGGGGTAGGCACTGAAGCTTTCTTT.

The V and J genes are TRBV5-4 and TRBJ2-6; D remains unclear. CDR3 length equals 16 residues. Germline loops: CDR1 SGHNT, CDR2 YYREEE (reference sequence). Trimming took off 0 bases at V and 0 bases at J, with 7 bases between the two ends. CDR3 in amino acids: CASSLVESSGANVLTF. As DNA, the CDR3 is TGTGCCAGCAGCTTGGTGGAGAGCTCTGGGGCCAACGTCCTGACTTTC. The complete variable domain, with remaining parts taken from reference TRBV5-4 and TRBJ2-6, reads ETGVTQSPTHLIKTRGQQVTLRCSSQSGHNTVSWYQQALGQGPQFIFQYYREEENGRGNFPPRFSGLQFPNYSSELNVNALELDDSALYLCASSLVESSGANVLTFGAGSRLTVL.

The chain couples TRBV7-2 to TRBJ2-3; weak D call: TRBD2 (5 bases). Germline V lookup: CDR1 SGHTA, CDR2 FQGNSA. This CDR3 region has 15 residues. V was clipped by 3 bases and J by 0 bases, with 10 bases between them. The CDR3, as DNA: TGTGCCAGCAGCTTTGCTAGCCCTAGCACAGATACGCAGTATTTT. Translation: CASSFASPSTDTQYF. The full variable domain, its missing parts supplied by reference TRBV7-2 and TRBJ2-3, is GAGVSQSPSNKVTEKGKDVELRCDPISGHTALYWYRQSLGQGLEFLIYFQGNSAPDKSGLPSDRFSAERTGGSVSTLTIQRTQQEDSAVYLCASSFASPSTDTQYFGPGTRLTVL.

This chain connects TRBV6-6 to TRBJ2-5; D gene ambiguous. The end of the DNA is better explained by TRBJ2-7, so the J call may be wrong. This CDR3 has 14 residues. In germline, CDR1 is MNHNY, CDR2 SVGAGI (reference sequence). The CDR3 DNA follows: TGTGCCAGCAGTTACCACGGCGGATCCTACGAGCAGTACTTC. This encodes CASSYHGGSYEQYF.

The chain carries TRBV27 and TRBJ1-1; possibly TRBD1 for D (5 bases). The CDR3 sequence is 14 residues long. V shed 3 bases and J shed 5 bases, with 13 bases lying between them. Germline V gene data show CDR1 as MNHEY and CDR2 as SMNVEV (reference sequence). In nucleotides, the CDR3 is TGTGCCAGCAGTTTGGGGGGACTGATGACTGAAGCTTTCTTT. Protein: CASSLGGLMTEAFF.

This CDR3 is CASSPSSSPLHF. The CDR3 bases are TGTGCCAGCAGCCCGAGTAGTTCACCCCTCCACTTT. V is TRBV7-2 and J is TRBJ1-6; D is undetermined. Trimming removed 5 bases at V and 9 bases at J, with 8 bases between. The germline CDR1 and CDR2 sequences are SGHTA and FQGNSA. CDR3 size: 12 residues.

The count of this clone is one. The chain couples TRBV7-3 to TRBJ2-3, with unresolved D. CDR3 size: 14 residues. Germline V lookup: CDR1 SGHTA, CDR2 FQGTGA. With 2 bases removed from V and 0 bases from J, the gap between germline ends came to 6 bases. CDR3 in DNA: TGTGCCAGCAGCTTAGGCCATAGCACAGATACGCAGTATTTT. Residues: CASSLGHSTDTQYF.

The chain combines TRBV7-6 with TRBJ2-7; D is perhaps TRBD1 (6 bases). Trimming removed 3 bases at V and 3 bases at J, with 12 bases between. CDR1 is SGHVS, CDR2 FNYEAQ, per germline. This CDR3 has 14 residues. The CDR3 loop is CASSLTRGHYEQYF. CDR3 nucleotides: TGTGCCAGCAGCTTGACCAGGGGACACTACGAGCAGTACTTC.

The chain joins TRBV5-6 to TRBJ2-7, with 10 bases aligning to TRBD2. Trimming removed 4 bases from V and 3 bases from J; junction bases left unmatched: 16. This CDR3 spans 18 amino acids. Germline V CDR1 and CDR2: SGHDT, YYEEEE. This CDR3 is CASSPRRPLAGGSYEQYF. CDR3 in DNA: TGTGCCAGCAGCCCCCGTCGGCCGTTAGCGGGAGGTAGCTACGAGCAGTACTTC.

This clone was picked up one time. This chain uses TRBV2 with TRBJ2-5, with 7 bases fitting TRBD1. V was pared by 0 bases and J by 4 bases, with 5 bases of the junction left unmatched. The CDR3 consists of 15 residues. Germline CDR1 SNHLY, CDR2 FYNNEI. This CDR3 is CASSEARQGGETQYF. DNA for the CDR3: TGTGCCAGCAGTGAAGCCAGACAGGGTGGAGAGACCCAGTACTTC.

The chain recombines TRBV14 with TRBJ2-5, with D possibly being TRBD2 (7 bases). CDR1 is SGHDN and CDR2 is FVKESK in the germline V gene. The CDR3 extends over 16 amino acids. Trimming took off 4 bases at V and 4 bases at J, with 19 bases between the two ends. The CDR3 loop is CASSPGEGGIRETQYF. In nucleotides, the CDR3 is TGTGCCAGCAGCCCCGGCGAGGGGGGGATAAGAGAGACCCAGTACTTC.

The chain has TRBV9 and TRBJ1-1; 9 positions agree with TRBD1. The V and J ends lost 4 bases and 4 bases, in that order; junction bases with no gene match: 11. Looked up from germline, CDR1 is SGDLS and CDR2 is YYNGEE. The CDR3 length is 16 residues. CDR3 sequence: CASSQGTGKGGTEAFF. The CDR3 nucleotides read TGTGCCAGCAGCCAAGGGACAGGGAAGGGTGGCACTGAAGCTTTCTTT.

The V gene is TRBV27, the J gene TRBJ1-6; 10 bases match TRBD1. Germline CDR1 is MNHEY and CDR2 is SMNVEV (reference sequence). Trimming cost V 10 bases and J 7 bases; bases outside gene matches: 10. The CDR3 loop spans 15 amino acids. This chain's CDR3 is CATGPGDRGNSPLHF. DNA for the CDR3: TGTGCCACCGGCCCTGGGGACAGGGGAAATTCACCCCTCCACTTT.

The chain has TRBV30 and TRBJ1-1; 8 bases map to TRBD1. The germline V gene encodes CDR1 GTSNPN and CDR2 SVGIG (reference sequence). With V trimmed by 5 bases and J by 4 bases, 12 bases remained unmatched. The CDR3 runs to 15 residues. The CDR3 DNA reads TGTGCCTGGGGGAGATTACAGGGGGGAGGCACTGAAGCTTTCTTT. Encoded protein: CAWGRLQGGGTEAFF.

This clone was seen a few times. The chain carries TRBV6-1 and TRBJ2-3; weak D call: TRBD2 (5 bases). This CDR3 has 13 amino acids. In germline, CDR1 is MNHNS, CDR2 SASEGT. Trimming pared 4 bases from V and 5 bases from J, leaving 10 bases between. The CDR3 sequence is CASSGGQRDTQYF. DNA for the CDR3: TGTGCCAGCAGTGGAGGGCAAAGAGATACGCAGTATTTT.

The chain recombines TRBV10-1 with TRBJ1-4, with D maybe TRBD1 (6 bases). V dropped 7 bases and J dropped 7 bases, with 19 bases sitting between them. Germline CDR1 is WNHNN and CDR2 is SYGVQD (reference sequence). The CDR3 is 15 residues long. CDR3 sequence: CASTEWDTHAEKLFF. The CDR3 DNA sequence: TGCGCCAGCACCGAATGGGACACCCACGCTGAAAAACTGTTTTTT.

The chain joins TRBV7-9 to TRBJ2-7, with 9 bases fitting TRBD1. CDR1 and CDR2 from the germline V gene are SEHNR and FQNEAQ (reference sequence). CDR3 length: 16 amino acids. V shed 1 base, J shed 9 bases, and the junction held 13 bases outside the gene matches. CDR3 DNA: TGTGCCAGCAGCTTAGTGGGGCGGGACAGGGAAGGAGTGCAGTACTTC. Translated, it gives CASSLVGRDREGVQYF.

The genes are TRBV28 and TRBJ2-7; 7 nucleotides match TRBD1. V shed 7 bases and J 0 bases; nucleotides not matched to a gene: 3. This CDR3 contains 13 residues. Germline lookup yields CDR1 MDHEN and CDR2 SYDVKM. The CDR3 spells CASTRTGSYEQYF. DNA of the CDR3: TGTGCCAGCACCCGGACAGGCTCCTACGAGCAGTACTTC.

The chain employs TRBV28 and TRBJ2-1; 8 positions match TRBD2. Germline CDR1 MDHEN, CDR2 SYDVKM. V shed 6 bases and J 4 bases; nucleotides not matched to a gene: 11. The CDR3 consists of 16 residues. The CDR3 region has the DNA TGTGCCAGCAGAGTCGGGGGGGAGGGGGGTTACAATGAGCAGTTCTTC. Translation gives CASRVGGEGGYNEQFF.

The J gene is TRBJ2-2, the V gene TRBV2, with TRBD2 identical over 7 bases. V was pared by 6 bases and J by 0 bases, with 1 base of the junction left unmatched. This CDR3 region has 14 residues. Germline assignment: CDR1 SNHLY and CDR2 FYNNEI. The CDR3 loop reads CASRSGANTGELFF. Written as DNA, the CDR3 is TGTGCCAGCAGAAGCGGGGCGAACACCGGGGAGCTGTTTTTT.

The rearrangement links TRBV4-1 to TRBJ2-5, with 7 bases aligning to TRBD1. V gave up 1 base and J gave up 2 bases; unmatched junction bases: 16. CDR3 length equals 19 residues. From germline, CDR1 is MGHRA and CDR2 YSYEKL. Here the CDR3 reads CASSQGTRVGTVDQETQYF. For the CDR3, the DNA is TGCGCCAGCAGCCAAGGGACAAGGGTAGGGACAGTCGATCAAGAGACCCAGTACTTC.